These 19 T cell receptor beta chains came from one sample sequenced in a study of monozygotic twins with inflammatory bowel disease. TCRdb reprocessed the 5' RACE reads, keeping one entry per CDR3 protein, no DNA. This specimen shows some 150,000 distinct CDR3 sequences; the ten leading clones hold 6.5% to 9%. The material sequenced was blood. These receptors were taken from a human donor with ulcerative colitis or Crohn's disease, or a healthy co-twin of an affected twin (not recorded which).

CDR3 in amino acids: CASRQQGVNTGELFF. The genes are TRBV5-1 and TRBJ2-2; the D call of TRBD1 rests on TCRdb alone, since no DNA is present to check it. The CDR3 covers 15 residues. Germline V gives CDR1 SGHRS, CDR2 YFSETQ.

The chain couples TRBV19 to TRBJ1-6; TCRdb calls TRBD1, which cannot be checked without DNA. The CDR3 loop spans 13 amino acids. Per the germline V gene, CDR1 is LNHDA and CDR2 is SQIVND (reference sequence). The CDR3 loop reads CATGTGRNSPLHF.

This chain connects TRBV15 to TRBJ2-2; the D gene TCRdb calls, TRBD1, cannot be checked with no DNA. This CDR3 contains 14 residues. The V gene's germline CDR1 is LNHNV and CDR2 YYDKDF (reference sequence). This chain's CDR3 is CATIGQVNTGELFF.

This chain uses TRBV10-3 with TRBJ2-7; there is no DNA to check the TCRdb D call of TRBD2. CDR1 is ENHRY and CDR2 is SYGVKD in the germline V gene. The CDR3 length is 12 residues. CDR3 in amino acids: CAISGGSHEQYF.

The gene calls are TRBV10-3 and TRBJ2-1; lacking DNA, the TRBD2 call made by TCRdb goes unchecked. The CDR3 runs to 14 residues. Germline values: CDR1 ENHRY, CDR2 SYGVKD. CDR3: CAISDLAGDNEQFF.

The chain couples TRBV18 to TRBJ2-2. Germline V lookup: CDR1 KGHSH, CDR2 LQKENI. The CDR3 consists of 13 residues. This chain's CDR3 is CASSPPVSGELFF.

The chain carries TRBV5-5 and TRBJ2-7; the D call from TCRdb, TRBD1, cannot be confirmed without DNA. This CDR3 spans 14 amino acids. Germline loops: CDR1 SGHKS, CDR2 YYEKEE (reference sequence). CDR3 sequence reads: CASSTGQEVYEQYF.

This rearrangement joins TRBV5-1 to TRBJ2-3; TCRdb returns TRBD2, unconfirmable since there is no DNA. This CDR3 comprises 15 residues. Germline CDR1 is SGHRS and CDR2 is YFSETQ. CDR3 loop: CASSSLAGEGDTQYF.

V gene TRBV4-1 combines with J gene TRBJ1-1; with no DNA, the TCRdb D assignment of TRBD1 cannot be verified. The CDR3 is 14 residues long. The V gene's germline CDR1 is MGHRA and CDR2 YSYEKL. CDR3 protein: CASSHHRADTEAFF.

The chain links TRBV28 to TRBJ1-1; TCRdb selects TRBD1, and the lack of DNA leaves this call unchecked. The CDR3 consists of 15 residues. Germline CDR1 is MDHEN and CDR2 is SYDVKM. The CDR3 reads CASSSRTGVSTEAFF.

V usage is TRBV5-4 and J usage is TRBJ1-1. This CDR3 is 14 amino acids long. CDR1 SGHNT and CDR2 YYREEE come from the germline V gene (reference sequence). This CDR3 is CASSLASKNTEAFF.

This chain links TRBV5-1 with TRBJ1-4; TCRdb outputs TRBD1, but without DNA this stays unchecked. The germline V gene has CDR1 SGHRS and CDR2 YFSETQ. CDR3 length: 15 amino acids. The chain's CDR3 is CASSLAGTGGEKLFF.

The chain uses TRBV9 and TRBJ2-3; the TCRdb call, TRBD1, lacks DNA for checking. Germline values: CDR1 SGDLS, CDR2 YYNGEE. The CDR3 contains 14 residues. CDR3 loop: CASSVRQGIDTQYF.

V and J are TRBV7-9 and TRBJ1-2; the D gene TCRdb calls, TRBD1, cannot be checked with no DNA. Germline V gene lookup returns CDR1 SEHNR and CDR2 FQNEAQ (reference sequence). CDR3 length: 16 amino acids. The CDR3 loop reads CASSFDGFQAPYGYTF.

The chain couples TRBV5-1 to TRBJ2-7; lacking DNA, the TRBD1 call made by TCRdb goes unchecked. There are 16 residues in the CDR3. Germline assignment: CDR1 SGHRS and CDR2 YFSETQ. Here the CDR3 reads CASSLRPRDRGYEQYF.

The rearrangement joins TRBV7-7 to TRBJ2-1; TCRdb gives TRBD2 as the D gene, but with no DNA this cannot be confirmed. The CDR3 length is 16 residues. Germline lookup yields CDR1 SSHAT and CDR2 FNYEAQ (reference sequence). CDR3: CASSLFFGGTHNEQFF. Supplemented by reference TRBV7-7 and TRBJ2-1, the full variable domain reads GAGVSQSPRYKVTKRGQDVTLRCDPISSHATLYWYQQALGQGPEFLTYFNYEAQPDKSGLPSDRFSAERPEGSISTLTIQRTEQRDSAMYRCASSLFFGGTHNEQFFGPGTRLTVL.

The chain recombines TRBV12-3 or TRBV12-4 with TRBJ1-2; TCRdb designates TRBD1, a call that cannot be tested without DNA. This CDR3 region has 13 residues. The CDR3 is CASSFWQGESYTF.

V gene TRBV18 combines with J gene TRBJ2-5. Germline CDR1 KGHSH, CDR2 LQKENI. The CDR3 spans 13 residues. The CDR3 loop is CASSPPVSETQYF. Together with reference TRBV18 and TRBJ2-5, the CDR3 gives the full variable domain: NAGVMQNPRHLVRRRGQEARLRCSPMKGHSHVYWYRQLPEEGLKFMVYLQKENIIDESGMPKERFSAEFPKEGPSILRIQQVVRGDSAAYFCASSPPVSETQYFGPGTRLLVL.

This chain links TRBV18 with TRBJ1-2; TCRdb names TRBD1, which stays unverified in the absence of DNA. Germline V gene lookup returns CDR1 KGHSH and CDR2 LQKENI. This CDR3 has 16 residues. CDR3 protein: CASLPGQGNEDYGYTF. Using reference TRBV18 and TRBJ1-2 for the parts outside the CDR3, the full variable domain is NAGVMQNPRHLVRRRGQEARLRCSPMKGHSHVYWYRQLPEEGLKFMVYLQKENIIDESGMPKERFSAEFPKEGPSILRIQQVVRGDSAAYFCASLPGQGNEDYGYTFGSGTRLTVV.